Shown below are 22 T cell receptor beta chains from a single sample sequenced in a study of blood T cells in healthy people across ages. With a J-beta primer mix and a sample-barcoded 5' primer, a second PCR ran about 7 to 12 cycles. MiXCR, applied by TCRdb to the 5' RACE reads, yields one record per CDR3 protein. Of approximately 730,000 distinct CDR3 sequences in the sample, about 42% are singletons; the top ten hold around a fifth. Material for sequencing was blood. Source of these receptors: a woman aged 55 to 70 in good health.

This clonotype showed up just a few times. V is TRBV20-1 and J is TRBJ1-6; unclear D gene. Germline V gene data show CDR1 as DFQATT and CDR2 as SNEGSKA (reference sequence). Trimming took off 6 bases at V and 0 bases at J, with 6 bases between the two ends. There are 13 residues in the CDR3. CDR3 DNA: TGCAGTGCCGGGTTCTCCTATAATTCACCCCTCCACTTT. Its protein product is CSAGFSYNSPLHF.

The rearrangement joins TRBV20-1 to TRBJ1-1; TRBD1 matches at 7 bases. The V segment lost 0 bases and the J segment 1 base; nucleotides outside the gene matches: 2. Germline loops: CDR1 DFQATT, CDR2 SNEGSKA (reference sequence). The CDR3 is made up of 14 amino acids. The CDR3 protein is CSARENRGNTEAFF. The CDR3 region has the DNA TGCAGTGCTAGAGAAAACAGGGGGAACACTGAAGCTTTCTTT.

In this sample, this clonotype turned up a few times. The chain recombines TRBV3-1 with TRBJ1-5; 7 bases fit TRBD1. V lost 5 bases to trimming and J lost 3 bases; unmatched junction nucleotides: 4. The CDR3 extends over 14 amino acids. The germline V gene has CDR1 LGHDT and CDR2 YNNKEL (reference sequence). The CDR3 loop reads CASSIGTANQPQHF. The DNA of the CDR3 is TGTGCCAGCAGCATCGGGACAGCCAATCAGCCCCAGCATTTT.

The chain joins TRBV20-1 to TRBJ1-2; tentatively, D is TRBD1 (5 bases). The germline V gene has CDR1 DFQATT and CDR2 SNEGSKA (reference sequence). V lost 0 bases, J lost 8 bases, and 19 bases lay in between. The CDR3 runs to 15 residues. In nucleotides, the CDR3 is TGCAGTGCTAGAGATCCCCGGTCCCCTAGGGGAGGCTACACCTTC. It translates to CSARDPRSPRGGYTF.

The V gene is TRBV6-2 or TRBV6-3, the J gene TRBJ2-7; D gene uncertain. Germline V gene sequence: CDR1 MNHEY, CDR2 SVGEGT. V dropped 3 bases and J dropped 1 base, with 10 bases sitting between them. The CDR3 extends over 14 amino acids. The CDR3 here is CASSYSPVSYEQYF. CDR3 coding DNA: TGTGCCAGCAGTTATTCGCCGGTATCCTACGAGCAGTACTTC.

The rearrangement uses TRBV5-1 and TRBJ1-1; 7 nucleotides match TRBD1. Germline V gene sequence: CDR1 SGHRS, CDR2 YFSETQ. CDR3 length: 14 residues. V dropped 4 bases and J dropped 1; count of bases not matched to a gene: 4. DNA of the CDR3: TGCGCCAGCAGCCTCCGGGACAGGAACACTGAAGCTTTCTTT. Encoded protein: CASSLRDRNTEAFF.

The chain couples TRBV3-1 to TRBJ2-5; D perhaps matches TRBD1 (6 bases). The J call may be wrong; the DNA end is better matched by TRBJ2-7. The germline CDR1 and CDR2 sequences are LGHDT and YNNKEL (reference sequence). This CDR3 comprises 16 residues. In DNA form, the CDR3 reads TGTGCCAGCAGCCAAGACCCGAATCTAGTAGGGGGCGAGCAGTACTTC. Translating it yields CASSQDPNLVGGEQYF.

The J gene is TRBJ1-6, the V gene TRBV12-3 or TRBV12-4; weak D call: TRBD1 (5 bases). V lost 2 bases, J lost 10 bases, and 12 bases lay in between. There are 14 residues in the CDR3. This chain's CDR3 is CASSLTGEFSPLHF. The CDR3 DNA is TGTGCCAGCAGTTTAACGGGGGAGTTCTCACCCCTCCACTTT.

This sequence joins TRBV20-1 and TRBJ1-2; perhaps TRBD1 as D (5 bases). Germline CDR1 DFQATT, CDR2 SNEGSKA (reference sequence). The ends were cut back, 0 bases at V and 3 bases at J, with 14 bases in the middle. The CDR3 runs to 15 residues. The CDR3 DNA sequence: TGCAGTGCTAGAGATCGGAGGGGAATCCACTATGGCTACACCTTC. This encodes CSARDRRGIHYGYTF.

This clonotype was detected ten times or more. V gene TRBV10-3 combines with J gene TRBJ2-1; D tentatively fits TRBD1 or TRBD2 (5 bases each). CDR1 is ENHRY, CDR2 SYGVKD, per germline. There are 13 residues in the CDR3. Deletions cut 7 bases from V and 6 bases from J, with 13 bases between. DNA of the CDR3: TGTGCCATCACCGAGGGACGGAGCAATGAGCAGTTCTTC. It translates to CAITEGRSNEQFF.

The V and J genes are TRBV9 and TRBJ2-3; the D gene is possibly TRBD2 (5 bases). The CDR3 has 16 residues. V lost 3 bases and J 1 base, leaving 15 bases between the germline ends. Germline V gives CDR1 SGDLS, CDR2 YYNGEE. CDR3 in DNA: TGTGCCAGCAGCGCCTCTTGGGCGCGGGGCACAGATACGCAGTATTTT. Encoded protein: CASSASWARGTDTQYF. The full variable domain, completed using reference TRBV9 and TRBJ2-3, is DSGVTQTPKHLITATGQRVTLRCSPRSGDLSVYWYQQSLDQGLQFLIQYYNGEERAKGNILERFSAQQFPDLHSELNLSSLELGDSALYFCASSASWARGTDTQYFGPGTRLTVL.

The chain employs TRBV10-3 and TRBJ2-3; 7 nucleotides align to TRBD2. The CDR3 runs to 15 residues. Unmatched junction bases numbered 6, after V lost 5 bases and J lost 1 base. Germline V gene lookup returns CDR1 ENHRY and CDR2 SYGVKD. CDR3 sequence: CAISRSGEGTDTQYF. The CDR3 DNA follows: TGTGCCATCAGTAGAAGCGGGGAAGGCACAGATACGCAGTATTTT.

This clonotype was observed a few times. The rearrangement links TRBV29-1 to TRBJ2-7; 8 nucleotides line up with TRBD2. The CDR3 consists of 14 residues. Trimming at V came to 7 bases and at J to 7 bases, leaving 15 bases not matched to a gene. CDR1 SQVTM and CDR2 ANQGSEA come from the germline V gene. DNA for the CDR3: TGCAGCGCCATCCTTAGCGGGGTGGGGGATGAGCAGTACTTC. It is translated as CSAILSGVGDEQYF.

To note about this clonotype: The junction differs from germline at one of its ends, possibly a read error. The chain recombines TRBV12-3 or TRBV12-4 with TRBJ2-6; TRBD1 is a possible D gene (5 bases). CDR3 length: 15 residues. The CDR3 nucleotides read TGTGCCAGCAGTATTTACACCTCTGGGGCCAGCGTCCTGACTTTC. Translation gives CASSIYTSGASVLTF.

The chain is built from TRBV20-1 and TRBJ2-7; 7 bases align to TRBD1. This CDR3 spans 13 amino acids. The germline V gene has CDR1 DFQATT and CDR2 SNEGSKA (reference sequence). With V trimmed by 6 bases and J by 0 bases, 5 bases remained unmatched. DNA for the CDR3: TGCAGTGCAGGGACAGAAAGCTCCTACGAGCAGTACTTC. It yields the protein CSAGTESSYEQYF.

This clonotype was counted between two and nine times. This chain joins TRBV19 and TRBJ2-7, with TRBD2 matching over 8 bases. The CDR3 runs to 15 residues. Per germline, CDR1 LNHDA and CDR2 SQIVND (reference sequence). V was pared by 5 bases and J by 5 bases, with 11 bases of the junction left unmatched. The CDR3 nucleotides read TGTGCCAGTAGTCCATCGGGACTAGGGGAGGACGAGCAGTACTTC. Amino acid sequence: CASSPSGLGEDEQYF.

The V gene is TRBV7-9, the J gene TRBJ1-5; 7 bases align to TRBD1. The germline CDR1 and CDR2 sequences are SEHNR and FQNEAQ (reference sequence). V trimming: 5 bases; J trimming: 0 bases; junction bases outside the gene matches: 13. This CDR3 has 18 amino acids. CDR3 sequence (DNA): TGTGCCAGCAGCCTCGCCGACAGGGAGCCGTATAGCAATCAGCCCCAGCATTTT. Translated, it gives CASSLADREPYSNQPQHF.

V gene TRBV18 combines with J gene TRBJ2-1, with D perhaps TRBD1 (6 bases). The CDR3 has 15 residues. CDR1 and CDR2 from the germline V gene are KGHSH and LQKENI. V lost 5 bases and J 1 base, leaving 12 bases between the germline ends. CDR3 region: CASSANRVSYNEQFF. The CDR3 DNA sequence: TGTGCCAGCTCAGCTAACAGGGTATCCTACAATGAGCAGTTCTTC.

This clonotype was counted only a few times. The rearrangement uses TRBV15 and TRBJ2-5; TRBD1 is a possible D gene (6 bases). Germline V gene lookup returns CDR1 LNHNV and CDR2 YYDKDF (reference sequence). V lost 1 base, J lost 2 bases, and 11 bases lay in between. The CDR3 sequence is 15 residues long. As DNA, the CDR3 is TGTGCCACCAGCAGAGCACGACAGGCGCAAGAGACCCAGTACTTC. Translating gives CATSRARQAQETQYF.

V is TRBV27 and J is TRBJ2-7; D remains unclear. This CDR3 is 14 amino acids long. V lost 5 bases to trimming and J lost 0 bases, with 11 bases between them. Germline CDR1 MNHEY, CDR2 SMNVEV (reference sequence). CDR3 protein: CASSRQAISYEQYF. In nucleotides, the CDR3 is TGTGCCAGCAGTCGGCAGGCGATCTCCTACGAGCAGTACTTC.

This clonotype was seen a few times. This chain uses TRBV5-1 with TRBJ2-3, with 7 nucleotides matching TRBD2. Germline V gene data show CDR1 as SGHRS and CDR2 as YFSETQ. V lost 5 bases and J lost 4; bases outside the gene matches: 13. The CDR3 runs 16 residues. The CDR3 reads CASSLYAGAVADTQYF. CDR3 sequence (DNA): TGCGCCAGCAGTTTATATGCGGGAGCGGTGGCAGATACGCAGTATTTT.

The sample holds a few counts of this clonotype. The germline gene is not matched at one end of the junction; a read error may be the cause. The V call is TRBV29-1, the J call TRBJ2-5; D is perhaps TRBD2 (5 bases). The CDR3 spans 13 residues. Germline V gives CDR1 SQVTM, CDR2 ANQGSEA. The CDR3 loop is CGVDMGSQETQYF. The CDR3 region has the DNA TGCGGCGTTGATATGGGGAGCCAAGAGACCCAGTACTTC. Variable domain in full (rest from reference TRBV29-1 and TRBJ2-5): SAVISQKPSRDICQRGTSLTIQCQVDSQVTMMFWYRQQPGQSLTLIATANQGSEATYESGFVIDKFPISRPNLTFSTLTVSNMSPEDSSIYLCGVDMGSQETQYFGPGTRLLVL.